The 11 T cell receptor beta chains given below trace back to one sample, sequenced in a study of T cells in Graves' hyperthyroidism and ophthalmopathy. RNA transcripts yielded amplified TCR beta CDR3 regions. The HTBI primer set was used in a first-round RT-PCR of the TCR CDR3. TCRdb processed the multiplex PCR reads anew with MiXCR; each CDR3 protein has one entry. This table has 650,000 to 850,000 distinct CDR3 sequences, roughly a sixth appearing once. Source material: blood. Every receptor here comes from a woman in her 50s with Graves' hyperthyroidism that later progressed to Graves' ophthalmopathy.

The chain recombines TRBV7-9 with TRBJ2-3; TRBD1 might be the D (6 bases). The V gene lost 1 base and the J gene lost 6 bases, with 17 bases spanning the gap. Germline V gives CDR1 SEHNR, CDR2 FQNEAQ (reference sequence). The CDR3 runs to 16 residues. The CDR3 loop is CASSLDGTGISDTQYF. CDR3 nucleotides: TGTGCCAGCAGCTTAGACGGTACAGGGATTAGTGATACGCAGTATTTT.

This clonotype has more than one count but fewer than ten. This chain uses TRBV6-2 or TRBV6-3 with TRBJ2-2, with D maybe TRBD2 (5 bases). CDR1 and CDR2 (germline): MNHEY, SVGEGT. V was pared by 4 bases and J by 4 bases, with 19 bases between. The CDR3 runs 17 residues. The CDR3, as DNA: TGTGCCAGCAGTTTGGACTTCCCGATAACTCTCACCGGGGAGCTGTTTTTT. Translating it yields CASSLDFPITLTGELFF.

The chain employs TRBV7-8 and TRBJ1-2; a possible D gene is TRBD1 (5 bases). V lost 1 base to trimming and J lost 8 bases, with 14 bases between them. This CDR3 is built from 14 residues. Germline loops: CDR1 SGHVS, CDR2 FQNEAQ. In DNA form, the CDR3 reads TGTGCCAGCAGCTTAGTGGGGTCGACAGTCGGCTACACCTTC. Translation gives CASSLVGSTVGYTF. Looking up the rest from reference TRBV7-8 and TRBJ1-2 gives the full variable domain: GAGVSQSPRYKVAKRGQDVALRCDPISGHVSLFWYQQALGQGPEFLTYFQNEAQLDKSGLPSDRFFAERPEGSVSTLKIQRTQQEDSAVYLCASSLVGSTVGYTFGSGTRLTVV.

This clonotype was detected only a few times. The chain links TRBV5-1 to TRBJ2-3; 7 positions match TRBD2. The CDR3 runs to 15 residues. The trim removed 6 bases at V and 6 bases at J, leaving 13 bases unmatched. Germline lookup yields CDR1 SGHRS and CDR2 YFSETQ. This CDR3 reads CASTPEGLTTDTQYF. CDR3 coding DNA: TGCGCCAGCACCCCCGAGGGACTAACAACGGATACGCAGTATTTT.

This clonotype was seen only a few times. This sequence joins TRBV29-1 and TRBJ1-5; D perhaps matches TRBD1 (5 bases). V was cut by 7 bases and J by 4 bases, with 11 bases left in between. The CDR3 length is 12 residues. Germline-derived CDR1 and CDR2 are SQVTM and ANQGSEA. The CDR3 here is CSAKDTNQPQHF. As DNA, the CDR3 is TGCAGCGCCAAGGACACTAATCAGCCCCAGCATTTT.

The chain has TRBV13 and TRBJ2-1; D possibly matches TRBD1 or TRBD2 (5 bases each). V lost 5 bases, J lost 5 bases, and 16 bases lay in between. The CDR3 has 15 residues. Germline values: CDR1 PRHDT, CDR2 FYEKMQ (reference sequence). The CDR3: CASSPNRGRHNEQFF. The DNA for the CDR3 is TGTGCCAGCAGCCCCAATAGGGGACGCCACAATGAGCAGTTCTTC.

J is TRBJ2-3 and V is TRBV9; TRBD1 aligns across 8 bases. Germline values: CDR1 SGDLS, CDR2 YYNGEE. The CDR3 spans 15 residues. After removal of 4 bases from V and 5 bases from J, the junction contained 9 bases not matched to a gene. The DNA for the CDR3 is TGTGCCAGCAGCCCCCGGACAGGGTTGGGAGATACGCAGTATTTT. It specifies CASSPRTGLGDTQYF.

The rearrangement links TRBV20-1 to TRBJ1-5; D unresolved. V gave up 0 bases and J gave up 3 bases, with 12 bases separating them. Germline lookup yields CDR1 DFQATT and CDR2 SNEGSKA (reference sequence). This CDR3 contains 15 residues. For the CDR3, the DNA is TGCAGTGCTAGAGAACTCGGACGGTCCAATCAGCCCCAGCATTTT. Protein product: CSARELGRSNQPQHF.

This clonotype was seen many times. The chain couples TRBV12-3 or TRBV12-4 to TRBJ1-3, with a weak D call TRBD1 (5 bases). This CDR3 comprises 13 residues. Trimming cost V 10 bases and J 0 bases, with 10 bases left between them. Here the CDR3 DNA reads TGTGCCATGCGACAGCACTCTGGAAACACCATATATTTT. Protein product: CAMRQHSGNTIYF.

This clonotype has ten or more counts. The genes are TRBV18 and TRBJ1-1; D gene ambiguous. The V gene lost 3 bases and the J gene lost 3 bases, with 14 bases spanning the gap. The CDR3 covers 15 residues. Germline CDR1 is KGHSH and CDR2 is LQKENI. The CDR3 here is CASSPQRVSDTEAFF. The CDR3 bases are TGTGCCAGCTCACCCCAAAGGGTATCGGACACTGAAGCTTTCTTT.

The rearrangement joins TRBV29-1 to TRBJ1-1; a weak D match, TRBD1 (6 bases). V gave up 6 bases and J gave up 0 bases, with 14 bases separating them. Germline V gene sequence: CDR1 SQVTM, CDR2 ANQGSEA. The CDR3 has 14 amino acids. The CDR3 DNA reads as TGCAGCGTCCCTAGGACAGCTCTGAACACTGAAGCTTTCTTT. It yields the protein CSVPRTALNTEAFF.